The clone carrying this TCR beta chain came up a few times. In making diagnoses, clinical symptoms, serum thyroxine and TRAb, thyroid ultrasound and orbital computed tomography were all used. Amplified regions were TCR beta CDR3 sequences from RNA transcripts. Primed by the HTBI set, a first-round RT-PCR was run on the TCR CDR3. TCRdb reprocessed the multiplex PCR reads with MiXCR, giving one entry per CDR3 protein. Among a few hundred thousand distinct CDR3 sequences listed, approximately 14% were seen once. This entry comes from a study of T cells in Graves' hyperthyroidism and ophthalmopathy. The germline V and J ends were trimmed by 5 bases and 4 bases, with 16 bases remaining between them. Germline CDR1 is SGDLS and CDR2 is YYNGEE. This CDR3 comprises 15 residues.

Sample: blood. V usage is TRBV9 and J usage is TRBJ2-1; a possible D gene is TRBD2 (5 bases). This TCR came from a woman aged 30 to 39 with Graves' hyperthyroidism. CDR3 in DNA: TGTGCCAGCAGTCGTAATACTAGATATTACAATGAGCAGTTCTTC. Translating gives CASSRNTRYYNEQFF.